The TCR beta chain under discussion was sequenced for a study of blood T cell repertoires in COVID-19. Overall study context: COVID-19 samples collected from the United States, Italy and Spain covered acute and convalescent phases.

This clone was observed a handful of times. This sample includes further DNA sequences coding for the same CDR3. The CDR3 spans 13 residues. CDR1 is GTSNPN, CDR2 SVGIG, per germline (reference sequence). Trimming took 0 bases from V and 0 from J, leaving 5 bases between them. As handled by the study authors: Reference gene primer amplification yielded estimated nucleated cell counts. TCRdb's copy holds only in-frame clones and misses some; the assay was immunoSEQ multiplex PCR. That table gives V, J and clone size, and the DNA gave D and trimming. The sample lists about 74,000 clones, approximately 80% occurring once.

Sequenced: peripheral blood. The V and J genes are TRBV30 and TRBJ1-1; D is undetermined. This clonotype was sampled from a human donor in a cohort sampled during active COVID-19. The CDR3 region is CAWSVQVNTEAFF. The CDR3 DNA is TGTGCCTGGAGTGTACAAGTGAACACTGAAGCTTTCTTT.